This TCR beta chain was observed in a study of blood T cells in healthy people across ages. Germline CDR1 SGHTA, CDR2 FQGNSA. V was clipped by 1 base and J by 3 bases, with 9 bases between them. This CDR3 is built from 15 residues. Through a sample-barcoded 5' primer and a J-beta primer mix, a second PCR was run for roughly 7 to 11 cycles. TCRdb used MiXCR to reprocess the 5' RACE reads, holding one entry per CDR3 protein. The sample records around 1,000,000 distinct CDR3 sequences, around 27% being singletons. This sample was shared with a second study, whose subject was T cells of mothers and their children.

The receptor's source is a girl aged 2 to 9 in good health. The sample consisted of blood. The chain recombines TRBV7-2 with TRBJ2-2; D is ambiguous. The DNA for the CDR3 is TGTGCCAGCAGCTTAGGAGGTTATGACACCGGGGAGCTGTTTTTT. Amino acid sequence: CASSLGGYDTGELFF.